This T cell receptor (beta chain) was identified during a study of blood T cells in healthy people across ages. As for this clonotype: Its antigen is not identified.

Study-wide results and caveats: A strong correlation was seen between TCR beta diversity and naive T cell percentage. Donor CMV infection status was unknown, possibly confounding age-related changes in expanded clonotypes.

Germline trimming cut 6 bases from V and 9 bases from J; bases unmatched to any gene: 4. The CDR3 covers 11 residues. Combining a sample-barcoded 5' primer with a J-beta primer mix, a second PCR ran for roughly 7 to 11 cycles. TCRdb recomputed calls from the 5' RACE reads with MiXCR, one row per CDR3 protein. The sample includes 750,000 to 950,000 distinct CDR3 sequences, about a quarter of them seen just once. The same sample was also used in a study of T cells of mothers and their children.

The specimen sequenced was blood. The chain uses TRBV12-3 or TRBV12-4 and TRBJ2-5, with TRBD2 matching 7 bases. This sequence was found in a boy between 10 and 17 years old in good health. DNA for the CDR3: TGTGCCAGCAGCTGGGGGGGAGCCCAGTACTTC. It specifies CASSWGGAQYF.